These T cell receptor beta chains were read from a single sample in a study of T-cell reconstitution after alpha-beta-depleted transplantation in children. MiXCR, applied by TCRdb to the PCR reads, yields one record per CDR3 protein. The sample has 500,000 to 750,000 distinct CDR3 sequences, over 10% seen once; the top ten hold 2.2%. Sequenced material: PBMCs, mostly from graft donor cells, taken 360 days after TCRalphabeta/CD19-depleted stem cell transplant. The receptors derive from a male patient under 18 who had a stem cell transplant for acute myeloid leukemia, so the T cells may come from the graft donor. The CDR3 runs from the conserved cysteine through the conserved F or W. The D gene is left open where the match is weak. Some rows mark clone size as missing; the rest say once, few, many or name a class of expanded clone.

V: TRBV28; size: -; D: -; J: TRBJ1-5; CDR3: CASKGGIGQPQHF
V: TRBV28; size: many; D: -; J: TRBJ2-3; CDR3: CASSFEALTALADTQYF
V: TRBV27; size: few; D: TRBD1; J: TRBJ2-1; CDR3: CASSYRTGGAGGSGYNEQFF
V: TRBV7-2; size: many; D: TRBD1; J: TRBJ2-3; CDR3: CASSRDRGTDTQYF
V: TRBV4-3; size: -; D: -; J: TRBJ1-3; CDR3: CASSQDRPGTGNTIYF
V: TRBV12-3/TRBV12-4; size: -; D: TRBD2; J: TRBJ2-1; CDR3: CASSSTTSGRNEQFF
V: TRBV28; size: -; D: -; J: TRBJ2-6; CDR3: CASSFAGYSSGANVLTF
V: TRBV6-1; size: -; D: -; J: TRBJ2-3; CDR3: CASSQTGQGSDTQYF
V: TRBV29-1; size: many; D: -; J: TRBJ2-7; CDR3: CSVETGFYEQYF
V: TRBV12-3/TRBV12-4; size: -; D: TRBD2; J: TRBJ2-5; CDR3: CASSFPDRTSGRGQETQYF
V: TRBV29-1; size: many; D: TRBD1; J: TRBJ1-1; CDR3: CSARDSLNTEAFF
V: TRBV12-3/TRBV12-4; size: -; D: TRBD1; J: TRBJ1-5; CDR3: CASTLGGQGSQPQHF
V: TRBV6-5; size: -; D: TRBD1; J: TRBJ2-3; CDR3: CASSYRGQGRADTQYF
V: TRBV7-2; size: few; D: -; J: TRBJ2-5; CDR3: CASSLRGSRRETQYF
V: TRBV7-2; size: -; D: TRBD1; J: TRBJ2-7; CDR3: CASRPTGGTYEQYF
V: TRBV7-8; size: few; D: -; J: TRBJ2-2; CDR3: CASRQGRGGELFF
V: TRBV4-2; size: few; D: -; J: TRBJ2-7; CDR3: CASSLSRDPLDEQYF
V: TRBV25-1; size: -; D: -; J: TRBJ2-1; CDR3: CASSKRFGRYNEQFF
V: TRBV7-2; size: -; D: TRBD1; J: TRBJ1-2; CDR3: CASSSDRDYGYTF
V: TRBV7-3; size: -; D: TRBD2; J: TRBJ2-1; CDR3: CASSSGREDEQFF
V: TRBV18; size: few; D: -; J: TRBJ2-3; CDR3: CASSPQGLSTDTQYF
V: TRBV27; size: few; D: TRBD2; J: TRBJ2-7; CDR3: CASRPAGLAGVFSYEQYF
V: TRBV7-6; size: few; D: -; J: TRBJ2-1; CDR3: CASSGGSLSVGNEQFF
V: TRBV5-1; size: few; D: TRBD2; J: TRBJ2-7; CDR3: CASSREQSGIDEQYF
V: TRBV27; size: many; D: -; J: TRBJ2-7; CDR3: CASISTGHSYEQYF
V: TRBV20-1; size: -; D: TRBD2; J: TRBJ2-7; CDR3: CCAAGTSGSVSYEQYF
V: TRBV7-3; size: -; D: -; J: TRBJ2-1; CDR3: CASSSLASSYEQFF
V: TRBV4-3; size: -; D: -; J: TRBJ2-3; CDR3: CASSQEALSAGPTDTQYF
V: TRBV10-3; size: -; D: -; J: TRBJ2-1; CDR3: CAISPADSSYNEQFF
V: TRBV7-2; size: few; D: TRBD2; J: TRBJ2-4; CDR3: CASSLRTGLVKNIQYF
V: TRBV20-1; size: -; D: -; J: TRBJ2-1; CDR3: CSAERVNEQFF
V: TRBV28; size: many; D: -; J: TRBJ2-5; CDR3: CASSQRLGYQETQYF
V: TRBV14; size: few; D: TRBD2; J: TRBJ2-1; CDR3: CASSKLAGEHEQFF
V: TRBV29-1; size: many; D: TRBD1; J: TRBJ2-7; CDR3: CSVFGQGVGWGFYEQYF
V: TRBV7-6; size: -; D: -; J: TRBJ2-7; CDR3: CASRLLDGGLVSYEQYF
V: TRBV7-8; size: -; D: -; J: TRBJ2-3; CDR3: CASSPCLPTDTQYF
V: TRBV27; size: few; D: TRBD2; J: TRBJ2-1; CDR3: CASTQVAGGDNEQFF
V: TRBV7-2; size: -; D: -; J: TRBJ2-6; CDR3: CASSPGPFSGANVLTF
V: TRBV11-2; size: few; D: TRBD2; J: TRBJ2-2; CDR3: CASSLLAGVSTNTGELFF
V: TRBV10-3; size: few; D: TRBD2; J: TRBJ2-1; CDR3: CAIRSPAGVSYNEQFF
V: TRBV28; size: few; D: -; J: TRBJ2-1; CDR3: CASSLGQTNEQFF
V: TRBV7-9; size: -; D: -; J: TRBJ2-7; CDR3: CASSPPPRGFTYERYF
V: TRBV4-2; size: -; D: -; J: TRBJ2-6; CDR3: CASSRTGPSGANVLTF
V: TRBV19; size: -; D: -; J: TRBJ2-1; CDR3: CAGYADSHNEQFF
V: TRBV7-6; size: few; D: -; J: TRBJ2-7; CDR3: CASSLGREEQYF
V: TRBV6-2/TRBV6-3; size: many; D: -; J: TRBJ2-6; CDR3: CASSYSGANVLTF
V: TRBV28; size: few; D: -; J: TRBJ1-1; CDR3: CASSFRRLGAFF
V: TRBV6-2/TRBV6-3; size: many; D: -; J: TRBJ2-7; CDR3: CASRRRDGYYEQYF
V: TRBV12-5; size: -; D: -; J: TRBJ2-3; CDR3: CASRRDSDTQYF
V: TRBV21-1; size: many; D: -; J: TRBJ2-1; CDR3: CASSKGGYNEQFF
V: TRBV20-1; size: many; D: TRBD2; J: TRBJ2-1; CDR3: CSARPTLAGGHYNEQFF
V: TRBV6-5; size: many; D: -; J: TRBJ1-4; CDR3: CASSYLGGQEKLFF
V: TRBV20-1; size: -; D: -; J: TRBJ2-1; CDR3: CSANEVGNEQFF
V: TRBV6-2/TRBV6-3; size: many; D: -; J: TRBJ1-1; CDR3: CASSYARGMMNTEAFF
V: TRBV6-5; size: few; D: -; J: TRBJ2-5; CDR3: CASSYGREETQYF